The T cell receptor beta chain described here comes from a study of cytomegalovirus exposure and HLA in healthy donors. General observations from the study: The study listed roughly 160 cytomegalovirus-associated TCR beta chains. Under 20,000 TCR beta sequences were associated with HLA alleles at 0.05 false discovery rate in a later analysis. According to reports, the classifier identified cytomegalovirus status with high specificity and sensitivity.

This clone has more than one count but fewer than ten. Antigen specificity is unknown. 60 Vbeta and 13 Jbeta primers were used in PCR. The table came from immunoSEQ multiplex PCR; TCRdb's copy has only in-frame clones and leaves some out. The sample includes approximately 120,000 clones, 77% seen only once; the top ten take roughly 13%. The source material was PBMCs. This TCR derives from a woman aged 35 to 49 in good health and CMV-seropositive.

CDR3 DNA sequence: TGTGCCAGTAGTATGAAGTGGAGTTCCCAGCATTTT. Protein: CASSMKWSSQHF. The gene calls are TRBV19 and TRBJ1-5; D gene ambiguous. The CDR3 sequence is 12 residues long. The germline V gene encodes CDR1 LNHDA and CDR2 SQIVND (reference sequence). Trimming shortened V by 3 bases and J by 11 bases, and 11 bases separated the two germline ends.